A selection of T cell receptor beta chains follows, all from one sample in a study of T cell clonotyping in hematopoietic cell transplantation. The assay was immunoSEQ multiplex PCR, and TCRdb's table has in-frame clones only and misses some. The sample lists approximately 41,000 clones; roughly 85% were seen once. The sequencing used peripheral blood mononuclear cells, collected before stem cell transplant. The receptors were sampled from a man in his fifties or sixties with acute myeloid leukemia. Some clones in this sample may be carry-over from other donors' samples. CDR3s include the opening cysteine and the closing phenylalanine or tryptophan. The D gene is left open where the match is weak. Clone size appears in some rows only: once, few, many, or a class for an expanded clone.

D gene	V gene	CDR3 length	J gene	clone size	CDR3 protein	CDR3 DNA
.	TRBV2	15	TRBJ2-3	.	CASSLEDARTDTQYF	TGTGCCAGCAGTTTGGAAGACGCTAGGACAGATACGCAGTATTTT
TRBD1	TRBV2	11	TRBJ1-2	.	CARRTGGDYTF	TGTGCCAGAAGAACAGGGGGCGACTACACCTTC
TRBD1	TRBV6-6	14	TRBJ2-7	.	CASCSGTGGYEQYF	TGTGCCAGCTGTTCCGGGACAGGGGGCTACGAGCAGTACTTC
TRBD1	TRBV6-5	16	TRBJ1-1	once	CASSYAPRTGGTEAFF	TGTGCCAGCAGTTATGCGCCTAGGACAGGGGGCACTGAAGCTTTCTTT
.	TRBV7-8	11	TRBJ1-1	.	CASSPGSEAFF	TGTGCCAGCAGCCCCGGTTCTGAAGCTTTCTTT
.	TRBV7-3	16	TRBJ2-1	.	CASSSDSGGTYNEQFF	TGTGCCAGCAGCTCCGATAGCGGCGGGACCTACAATGAGCAGTTCTTC
TRBD1	TRBV10-3	15	TRBJ2-7	.	CATWAGQGSSYEQYF	TGTGCCACCTGGGCCGGACAGGGGAGCTCCTACGAGCAGTACTTC
.	TRBV5-8	14	TRBJ2-3	.	CASGRRVGADTQYF	TGTGCCAGCGGAAGAAGGGTAGGGGCAGATACGCAGTATTTT
.	TRBV19	15	TRBJ2-1	.	CASPEPRPVGNEQFF	TGTGCCAGTCCCGAGCCAAGGCCCGTTGGCAATGAGCAGTTCTTC
TRBD2	TRBV4-1	14	TRBJ2-5	few	CASSQIAGVETQYF	TGCGCCAGCAGCCAGATAGCGGGGGTAGAGACCCAGTACTTC
TRBD1	TRBV5-1	13	TRBJ2-7	.	CASSTWTGNEQYF	TGCGCCAGCAGCACGTGGACAGGCAACGAGCAGTACTTC
.	TRBV10-3	13	TRBJ1-1	.	CAIGRDTNTEAFF	TGTGCCATCGGGAGGGACACGAACACTGAAGCTTTCTTT
.	TRBV29-1	15	TRBJ2-1	.	CSAGRAGGSYNEQFF	TGCAGCGCCGGCCGGGCGGGCGGCTCCTACAATGAGCAGTTCTTC
.	TRBV7-9	11	TRBJ2-7	medium-sized	CASSLRYEQYF	TGTGCCAGCAGCTTAAGGTACGAGCAGTACTTC
.	TRBV28	15	TRBJ1-5	.	CASSLIWGSNQPQHF	TGTGCCAGCAGTTTAATCTGGGGGAGCAATCAGCCCCAGCATTTT
.	TRBV6-1	12	TRBJ1-2	.	CASSELPYGYTF	TGTGCCAGCAGTGAACTCCCCTATGGCTACACCTTC
TRBD1	TRBV5-1	14	TRBJ1-2	.	CASSRDSLNYGYTF	TGCGCCAGCAGCCGGGACAGCCTTAACTATGGCTACACCTTC
.	TRBV5-1	14	TRBJ1-4	.	CASSLTSANEKLFF	TGCGCCAGCAGCTTAACGTCGGCTAATGAAAAACTGTTTTTT
.	TRBV28	15	TRBJ1-4	.	CASNHMDTPDEKLFF	TGTGCCAGCAACCACATGGACACGCCGGATGAAAAACTGTTTTTT
TRBD1	TRBV27	15	TRBJ1-1	once	CASSLRGTGEGEAFF	TGTGCCAGCAGTTTGAGGGGGACAGGGGAGGGTGAAGCTTTCTTT
TRBD1	TRBV28	15	TRBJ1-2	.	CASSPGTGGNYGYTF	TGTGCCAGCAGTCCCGGGACAGGGGGCAACTATGGCTACACCTTC
.	TRBV4-3	16	TRBJ1-2	.	CASSQEGIGGAYGYTF	TGCGCCAGCAGCCAAGAGGGGATTGGGGGAGCGTATGGCTACACCTTC
.	TRBV29-1	14	TRBJ1-5	.	CSAKDPRPGQPQHF	TGCAGCGCTAAGGACCCCCGCCCGGGACAGCCCCAGCATTTT
.	TRBV6-5	13	TRBJ2-3	.	CASSYPSGVTQYF	TGTGCCAGCAGTTACCCGTCAGGGGTAACGCAGTATTTT
.	TRBV30	14	TRBJ1-1	.	CAWSAKQSVNRAFF	TGTGCCTGGAGTGCGAAGCAGTCGGTGAACCGAGCTTTCTTT
TRBD1	TRBV6-1	15	TRBJ1-4	.	CASSTLTGTREKLFF	TGTGCCAGCAGTACCCTGACAGGGACGAGGGAAAAACTGTTTTTT
.	TRBV25-1	17	TRBJ1-4	.	CASSVRRWGATNEKLFF	TGTGCCAGCAGTGTACGCAGGTGGGGGGCTACTAATGAAAAACTGTTTTTT
.	TRBV14	15	TRBJ1-1	.	CASSQLGTANTEAFF	TGTGCCAGCAGCCAATTAGGTACGGCGAACACTGAAGCTTTCTTT
TRBD2	TRBV5-1	16	TRBJ2-1	.	CASSQTSGGAHNEQFF	TGCGCCAGCAGCCAAACTAGCGGGGGGGCTCACAATGAGCAGTTCTTC
.	TRBV7-2	11	TRBJ1-6	.	CASSFNSPLHF	TGTGCCAGCAGCTTTAACTCACCCCTCCACTTT
.	TRBV25-1	14	TRBJ1-1	.	CASSERQVGRKAFF	TGTGCCAGCAGTGAAAGACAGGTGGGTCGAAAGGCTTTCTTT
.	TRBV7-9	13	TRBJ2-7	.	CASSLRQNYEQYF	TGTGCCAGCAGCCTAAGACAAAACTACGAGCAGTACTTC
TRBD2	TRBV27	15	TRBJ2-7	.	CASSLSLAGVYEQYF	TGTGCCAGCAGTTTATCCCTAGCGGGGGTCTACGAGCAGTACTTC
.	TRBV9	13	TRBJ2-7	.	CASSPEDGPEQYF	TGTGCCAGCAGCCCCGAAGATGGGCCCGAGCAGTACTTC
.	TRBV4-3	16	TRBJ1-3	.	CASSQDRGNSGNTIYF	TGCGCCAGCAGCCAAGATCGGGGGAACTCTGGAAACACCATATATTTT
.	TRBV4-2	15	TRBJ1-1	few	CASSEGTGEDGEAFF	TGTGCCAGCAGCGAAGGAACCGGGGAGGATGGTGAAGCTTTCTTT
.	TRBV10-3	15	TRBJ1-6	.	CAISERAANNSPLHF	TGTGCCATCAGTGAACGGGCAGCGAATAATTCACCCCTCCACTTT
TRBD2	TRBV6-6	15	TRBJ2-7	.	CASSYPTSSSYEQYF	TGTGCCAGCAGTTACCCGACTAGCAGCTCCTACGAGCAGTACTTC
.	TRBV6-6	13	TRBJ1-1	.	CASSRQLNTEAFF	TGTGCCAGCAGCCGACAGTTGAACACTGAAGCTTTCTTT
.	TRBV7-9	12	TRBJ1-5	.	CASSLGYQPQHF	TGTGCCAGCAGCTTAGGGTATCAGCCCCAGCATTTT
.	TRBV19	15	TRBJ1-5	.	CASSPQEYSNQPQHF	TGTGCCAGTAGTCCCCAGGAATATAGCAATCAGCCCCAGCATTTT